This T cell receptor beta chain was retrieved from a study of blood T cell repertoires in COVID-19. On the study more broadly: From T cells, B-cell-depleted T cells, or PBMCs came the material, which was cDNA or gDNA.

The repertoire was sequenced with immunoSEQ multiplex PCR; TCRdb's copy has only in-frame clones and lacks some. The table shows 250,000 or so clones, with 91% occurring only once. Between the trimmed V and J ends, which lost 3 bases and 5 bases, there was a span of 16 bases. CDR1 and CDR2 (germline): SGHAT, FQNNGV. CDR3 length equals 15 residues. V and J are TRBV11-2 and TRBJ1-1, with D perhaps matching TRBD1 (6 bases). The sample was PBMCs or T cells enriched from blood (not recorded which). The receptor's source is a human donor in a cohort exposed to, infected with or recovered from COVID-19 (not recorded which). The donor label of this sample is uncertain. In DNA, the CDR3 is TGTGCCAGCAGCTTGGGGGCCCGGATGAGGACTGAAGCTTTCTTT. The encoded protein is CASSLGARMRTEAFF.